One sample yielded the 31 T cell receptor beta chains listed below, sequenced in a study of cytomegalovirus exposure and HLA in healthy donors. With 60 Vbeta and 13 Jbeta primers, the PCR was carried out. The data were produced by immunoSEQ multiplex PCR, yet TCRdb's version contains in-frame clones alone and is incomplete. The table includes over 65,000 clones, 80% to 90% detected once. Sequenced material: PBMCs. The receptors derive from a human donor in good health.

This chain uses TRBV29-1 with TRBJ1-1; 10 positions agree with TRBD1. Germline loops: CDR1 SQVTM, CDR2 ANQGSEA. CDR3 size: 12 residues. After removal of 6 bases from V and 5 bases from J, the junction contained 3 bases not matched to a gene. Written as DNA, the CDR3 is TGCAGCGTGCGGACAGGGGGTACTGAAGCTTTCTTT. Encoded protein: CSVRTGGTEAFF.

This chain joins TRBV9 and TRBJ1-4, with a tentative D call TRBD1 (6 bases). With 2 bases removed from V and 7 bases from J, the gap between germline ends came to 18 bases. The CDR3 has 16 amino acids. Germline loops: CDR1 SGDLS, CDR2 YYNGEE. The CDR3 DNA follows: TGTGCCAGCAGCGTCTCTCAGGGGCAGGGAAGTGAAAAACTGTTTTTT. Protein: CASSVSQGQGSEKLFF.

The chain recombines TRBV29-1 with TRBJ2-3; 8 nucleotides agree with TRBD2. The CDR3 is 17 residues long. CDR1 is SQVTM, CDR2 ANQGSEA, per germline. With V trimmed by 1 base and J by 1 base, 10 bases remained unmatched. The CDR3 here is CSVEAIRFSGGTDTQYF. The CDR3 DNA follows: TGCAGCGTTGAAGCCATTCGATTTAGCGGGGGCACAGATACGCAGTATTTT.

The rearrangement links TRBV4-1 to TRBJ1-2, with no clear D. The CDR3 totals 16 residues. V was cut by 0 bases and J by 3 bases, with 14 bases left in between. Germline CDR1 is MGHRA and CDR2 is YSYEKL. The CDR3 sequence is CASSQDGGRSHYGYTF. The CDR3 nucleotides are TGCGCCAGCAGCCAAGATGGCGGTCGAAGCCACTATGGCTACACCTTC.

The chain joins TRBV7-9 to TRBJ1-1; D ambiguous. Germline CDR1 is SEHNR and CDR2 is FQNEAQ (reference sequence). Trimming pared 7 bases from V and 3 bases from J, leaving 15 bases between. The CDR3 contains 14 residues. CDR3 in amino acids: CASTKPRTDTEAFF. In DNA, the CDR3 is TGTGCCAGCACCAAGCCGAGAACGGACACTGAAGCTTTCTTT.

This chain uses TRBV5-1 with TRBJ2-7, with D perhaps matching TRBD1 (6 bases). Germline CDR1 SGHRS, CDR2 YFSETQ. The CDR3 totals 18 residues. With 0 bases removed from V and 0 bases from J, the gap between germline ends came to 19 bases. The CDR3 nucleotides read TGCGCCAGCAGCTTGGGCTTACGGACAGCCGACGACTCCTACGAGCAGTACTTC. Translation: CASSLGLRTADDSYEQYF.

The chain's CDR3 is CASSLAVSFYNEQFF. As DNA, the CDR3 is TGTGCCAGCTCCCTGGCAGTGTCCTTCTACAATGAGCAGTTCTTC. The chain combines TRBV6-5 with TRBJ2-1; D is unresolved. This CDR3 region has 15 residues. CDR1 and CDR2 from the germline V gene are MNHEY and SVGAGI. V was cut by 8 bases and J by 3 bases, with 17 bases left in between.

V and J are TRBV9 and TRBJ2-5; TRBD2 matches at 8 bases. The CDR3 is 16 residues long. CDR1 and CDR2 from the germline V gene are SGDLS and YYNGEE. With 4 bases clipped from V and 3 bases from J, the junction kept 11 bases outside the gene matches. The CDR3 DNA follows: TGTGCCAGCAGCCCCCGGTGGAGCGGGGGAGAAGAGACCCAGTACTTC. Translating gives CASSPRWSGGEETQYF.

This clone has a handful of counts. The genes are TRBV10-3 and TRBJ1-2; 7 positions agree with TRBD1. The CDR3 length is 12 residues. Per the germline V gene, CDR1 is ENHRY and CDR2 is SYGVKD. Trimming cost V 4 bases and J 4 bases; bases outside gene matches: 0. CDR3 amino acids: CAISGDSYGYTF. In DNA, the CDR3 is TGTGCCATCAGTGGGGACAGCTATGGCTACACCTTC.

The genes are TRBV28 and TRBJ1-5; 10 nucleotides align to TRBD1. Per the germline V gene, CDR1 is MDHEN and CDR2 is SYDVKM. The V segment lost 3 bases and the J segment 2 bases; nucleotides outside the gene matches: 7. The CDR3 loop spans 17 amino acids. The CDR3 reads CASSLARQGAGNQPQHF. In DNA form, the CDR3 reads TGTGCCAGCAGTTTGGCAAGACAGGGGGCAGGCAATCAGCCCCAGCATTTT.

This chain uses TRBV25-1 with TRBJ1-4; tentative D call: TRBD1 (5 bases). The germline CDR1 and CDR2 sequences are MGHDK and SYGVNS. The CDR3 covers 12 residues. Trimming removed 6 bases at V and 14 bases at J, with 16 bases between. CDR3 sequence: CASRGPWGVLFF. CDR3 coding DNA: TGTGCCAGCAGAGGGCCTTGGGGGGTCCTGTTTTTT.

This sequence joins TRBV7-3 and TRBJ1-2; no clear D. CDR3 length: 15 amino acids. With 2 bases removed from V and 2 bases from J, the gap between germline ends came to 12 bases. The germline V gene encodes CDR1 SGHTA and CDR2 FQGTGA. The CDR3 bases are TGTGCCAGCAGCTTAGCCGCAGGAAACAACTATGGCTACACCTTC. This sequence encodes CASSLAAGNNYGYTF.

V gene TRBV21-1 combines with J gene TRBJ1-5. TRBV21-1 is reported as a pseudogene. CDR3 length: 16 residues. The CDR3 DNA follows: TGTGCCAGCAGCGACGCGCCCGGGAGCAGCAATCAGCCCCAGCATTTT. Its protein product is CASSDAPGSSNQPQHF.

The chain uses TRBV5-1 and TRBJ2-7, with 9 bases lining up with TRBD1. V trimming: 3 bases; J trimming: 5 bases; junction bases outside the gene matches: 3. CDR1 and CDR2 from the germline V gene are SGHRS and YFSETQ. There are 13 residues in the CDR3. DNA for the CDR3: TGCGCCAGCAGCTGGGGGGACAGGGACGAGCAGTACTTC. Residues: CASSWGDRDEQYF.

This clone showed up just once. The V call is TRBV5-6, the J call TRBJ1-6, with TRBD1 identical over 7 bases. Germline trimming cut 5 bases from V and 9 bases from J; bases unmatched to any gene: 11. The CDR3 spans 15 residues. Germline V gives CDR1 SGHDT, CDR2 YYEEEE. DNA for the CDR3: TGTGCCAGCAGAACCCGACAGGGTTCTGGTTCACCCCTCCACTTT. Translating it yields CASRTRQGSGSPLHF. The full variable domain, completed using reference TRBV5-6 and TRBJ1-6, is DAGVTQSPTHLIKTRGQQVTLRCSPKSGHDTVSWYQQALGQGPQFIFQYYEEEERQRGNFPDRFSGHQFPNYSSELNVNALLLGDSALYLCASRTRQGSGSPLHFGNGTRLTVT.

The rearrangement links TRBV2 to TRBJ2-3; 12 bases fit TRBD2. J gave up 5 bases and V 6 bases, and 12 bases lay outside the gene matches. The CDR3 is made up of 17 amino acids. The germline CDR1 and CDR2 sequences are SNHLY and FYNNEI. CDR3 sequence reads: CASRGGVLAGGGDTQYF. The CDR3 DNA reads TGTGCCAGCAGAGGAGGAGTACTAGCGGGGGGAGGAGATACGCAGTATTTT.

This clone was counted a few times. The chain is built from TRBV2 and TRBJ2-5; 12 bases are a match to TRBD2. The CDR3 covers 18 residues. V shed 5 bases and J 0 bases; nucleotides not matched to a gene: 10. The germline CDR1 and CDR2 sequences are SNHLY and FYNNEI. CDR3 protein: CASSRGTSGPPHQETQYF. CDR3 nucleotides: TGTGCCAGCAGTAGGGGGACTAGCGGGCCACCCCACCAAGAGACCCAGTACTTC.

The chain carries TRBV11-2 and TRBJ2-3, with TRBD2 as a possible D gene (5 bases). This CDR3 has 18 residues. The germline CDR1 and CDR2 sequences are SGHAT and FQNNGV. V gave up 5 bases and J gave up 0 bases, with 21 bases separating them. The CDR3 protein is CASSPGLAVTPSTDTQYF. The DNA for the CDR3 is TGTGCCAGCAGCCCAGGACTGGCCGTGACTCCTAGCACAGATACGCAGTATTTT.

The chain employs TRBV9 and TRBJ2-5, with D tentatively TRBD1 (6 bases). CDR1 is SGDLS, CDR2 YYNGEE, per germline. This CDR3 is built from 14 residues. Between the trimmed V and J ends, which lost 4 bases and 1 base, there was a span of 11 bases. The CDR3 DNA reads as TGTGCCAGCAGCCAAGGACAGCTCCAAGAGACCCAGTACTTC. Translation: CASSQGQLQETQYF. Complete variable domain (other parts from reference TRBV9 and TRBJ2-5): DSGVTQTPKHLITATGQRVTLRCSPRSGDLSVYWYQQSLDQGLQFLIQYYNGEERAKGNILERFSAQQFPDLHSELNLSSLELGDSALYFCASSQGQLQETQYFGPGTRLLVL.

J is TRBJ1-5 and V is TRBV7-6; D may be TRBD1 (6 bases). The germline V gene has CDR1 SGHVS and CDR2 FNYEAQ. V lost 5 bases to trimming and J lost 4 bases, with 9 bases between them. This CDR3 is 13 amino acids long. In nucleotides, the CDR3 is TGTGCCAGCAGCCAAGGACAGAATCAGCCCCAGCATTTT. Amino acids: CASSQGQNQPQHF.

The chain recombines TRBV6-5 with TRBJ1-6; 10 nucleotides align to TRBD1. This CDR3 spans 16 amino acids. Germline CDR1 and CDR2: MNHEY and SVGAGI. V shed 1 base, J shed 6 bases, and the junction held 3 bases outside the gene matches. This CDR3 reads CASSYFGTGVNSPLHF. The CDR3 DNA sequence: TGTGCCAGCAGTTACTTTGGGACAGGGGTTAATTCACCCCTCCACTTT.

The chain employs TRBV19 and TRBJ1-5, with D maybe TRBD1 (6 bases). The germline gives CDR1 LNHDA, CDR2 SQIVND (reference sequence). The CDR3 is 16 amino acids. Trimming left V 6 bases short and J 3 bases short, with 18 bases between. CDR3 DNA sequence: TGTGCCAGTAGCGAACAGGGTCCCCTTCCCAATCAGCCCCAGCATTTT. Translation gives CASSEQGPLPNQPQHF.

The chain joins TRBV7-2 to TRBJ2-1; 8 bases agree with TRBD2. The CDR3 is 19 amino acids. J was trimmed by 0 bases and V by 6 bases; bases with no gene match: 16. Germline loops: CDR1 SGHTA, CDR2 FQGNSA. The CDR3 loop reads CASSQTVSVAGSSYNEQFF. The CDR3 coding sequence is TGTGCCAGCAGTCAAACGGTTTCGGTAGCGGGGAGCTCCTACAATGAGCAGTTCTTC.

The chain has TRBV6-6 and TRBJ1-5; TRBD1 agrees at 7 bases. The V segment lost 2 bases and the J segment 5 bases; nucleotides outside the gene matches: 6. This CDR3 comprises 15 residues. Looked up from germline, CDR1 is MNHNY and CDR2 is SVGAGI (reference sequence). The DNA for the CDR3 is TGTGCCAGCAGTTACGTCAGGGGGTCCGATCAGCCCCAGCATTTT. It specifies CASSYVRGSDQPQHF.

The chain links TRBV15 to TRBJ1-2; D is uncertain. CDR3 size: 15 residues. Germline-derived CDR1 and CDR2 are LNHNV and YYDKDF (reference sequence). V was trimmed by 0 bases and J by 6 bases, leaving 14 bases between them. CDR3 in amino acids: CATSRDYQALDGYTF. CDR3 sequence (DNA): TGTGCCACCAGCAGAGATTACCAGGCACTTGATGGCTACACCTTC. The full variable domain, completed using reference TRBV15 and TRBJ1-2, is DAMVIQNPRYQVTQFGKPVTLSCSQTLNHNVMYWYQQKSSQAPKLLFHYYDKDFNNEADTPDNFQSRRPNTSFCFLDIRSPGLGDTAMYLCATSRDYQALDGYTFGSGTRLTVV.

This clone occurred once. The chain links TRBV19 to TRBJ2-5, with 10 positions matching TRBD1. Per germline, CDR1 LNHDA and CDR2 SQIVND (reference sequence). With 5 bases clipped from V and 4 bases from J, the junction kept 7 bases outside the gene matches. This CDR3 contains 15 residues. The CDR3 protein is CASSDTTGGLETQYF. The DNA of the CDR3 is TGTGCCAGTAGTGACACGACAGGGGGCTTAGAGACCCAGTACTTC.

This rearrangement joins TRBV11-1 to TRBJ2-3; TRBD2 matches at 9 bases. After removal of 5 bases from V and 4 bases from J, the junction contained 7 bases not matched to a gene. Germline-derived CDR1 and CDR2 are SGHAT and FQDESV (reference sequence). The CDR3 has 15 residues. CDR3 DNA: TGTGCCAGCAGCAGCGCCAGCGGGGGGCCAGATACGCAGTATTTT. As protein: CASSSASGGPDTQYF.

CDR3 DNA sequence: TGTGCCAGCGGGGCGGGGGGGGTATATACGCAGTATTTT. Protein: CASGAGGVYTQYF. V usage is TRBV2 and J usage is TRBJ2-3; the match to TRBD2 covers 9 bases. The trim removed 8 bases at V and 7 bases at J, leaving 7 bases unmatched. CDR1 and CDR2 from the germline V gene are SNHLY and FYNNEI. This CDR3 comprises 13 residues.

The gene calls are TRBV28 and TRBJ2-2; 7 bases line up with TRBD2. Germline lookup yields CDR1 MDHEN and CDR2 SYDVKM. V was clipped by 4 bases and J by 3 bases; unmatched bases: 8. This CDR3 has 16 amino acids. In nucleotides, the CDR3 is TGTGCCAGCAGTTCCCTCGCGGGGGACCACACCGGGGAGCTGTTTTTT. This encodes CASSSLAGDHTGELFF.

The chain joins TRBV29-1 to TRBJ2-7; D possibly corresponds to TRBD1 (6 bases). Trimming removed 5 bases from V and 5 bases from J, with 13 bases in between. Germline V CDR1 and CDR2: SQVTM, ANQGSEA. The length of the CDR3 is 12 residues. This CDR3 reads CSVSQGRNEQYF. The CDR3 DNA reads as TGCAGCGTTTCGCAGGGGCGGAACGAGCAGTACTTC.

The V gene is TRBV5-6, the J gene TRBJ2-5, with D possibly matching TRBD1 (6 bases). V lost 4 bases and J 6 bases, leaving 13 bases between the germline ends. Germline V gives CDR1 SGHDT, CDR2 YYEEEE. This CDR3 contains 13 residues. The DNA for the CDR3 is TGTGCCAGCAGCCCAGGGACACTTCAGACCCAGTACTTC. This encodes CASSPGTLQTQYF.